This T cell receptor beta chain was recovered during a study of T cell repertoires in cytomegalovirus infection (dated 2019 in TCRdb). Some background on the complete study: The peptide stimulations were aimed at well-studied HLA-B-restricted epitopes as well as recently identified HLA-C-restricted CMV epitopes, whose presentation resists viral immunomodulation. Donor HLA type was relevant to the analysis, as public TCR beta signatures indicated carriage of CMV infection together with the matching HLA type.

This sample's treatment or condition label indicates: in vitro stimulation with specific CMV peptide epitopes to enrich CMV-specific T cells. Overall study results and their limits: The ex vivo response was dominated by HLA-C-restricted CMV-specific TCR beta clonotypes, which also provided the single most frequent clonotype in two of eight donors. In both this cohort and an independent cohort of under 450 donors, the cumulative frequency of public TCR beta family members distinguished carriers of CMV infection plus the relevant HLA type.

In its sample, this clonotype was seen many times. Its antigen remains undetermined. No base-level quality is on record; no much larger clone is a single base apart. CDR1 and CDR2, per the germline V gene (reference sequence), are LNHDA and SQIVND. Taken from cysteine to phenylalanine, the CDR3 has 9 residues. This entry keeps only the CDR3 DNA: 27 bases, framed from base 1. V is reduced by 9 bases and J by 10 bases, leaving a spacing of 4 bases between them. Sequencing relied on an Illumina HiSeq 1500. TCRdb took the public reads, trimmed them with fastp at Q25, ran MiXCR for clone calling and kept in-frame beta chains. Rows with one shared CDR3 protein collapse into an entry with the most common genes and DNA. Across this sample there are roughly 800,000 distinct CDR3 sequences, with 25% to 35% seen only once. Around 13% of the sample lies in the top ten.

The chain is assembled from TRBV19 and TRBJ1-6; the D gene lacks a confident call. The sequence derives from a human donor in good health (CMV status not recorded). Some clones in this sample may be carry-over from other donors' samples. Source: cultured CD8+ T cells from PBMCs, taken from culture after CMV antigen stimulation. The CDR3 reads as follows: CASGSPLHF. The DNA sequence is given as TGTGCCAGCGGATCACCCCTCCACTTT. With the portions outside the CDR3 filled from the reference TRBV19 and TRBJ1-6 genes, the complete variable region becomes DGGITQSPKYLFRKEGQNVTLSCEQNLNHDAMYWYRQDPGQGLRLIYYSQIVNDFQKGDIAEGYSVSREKKESFPLTVTSAQKNPTAFYLCASGSPLHFGNGTRLTVT.